Sequencing of this TCR beta chain was carried out in a study of CD8+ T cells in alopecia areata. Findings and caveats of the study: Possibly as an HLA-related effect, TCR sharing across patients appeared less clear than in mice.

This clone was observed a few times. Its antigen remains unidentified. CDR3 size: 12 residues. Germline lookup yields CDR1 SGHDT and CDR2 YYEEEE. V shed 4 bases and J shed 6 bases, with 10 bases lying between them. As the sequencing template, cDNA was produced by extracting RNA and reverse transcribing it. Assay used: immunoSEQ multiplex PCR; TCRdb lists only in-frame clones, some missing. Of fewer than 90,000 clones detected, roughly 51% appear once; the ten largest clones hold approximately 5.3%. The chain joins TRBV5-6 to TRBJ1-1; TRBD1 is a possible D gene (5 bases). The receptor comes from a human donor with alopecia areata. Sequenced sample: NKG2D-high CD8+ T cells sorted from blood. CDR3 in DNA: TGTGCCAGCAGCGACGGGACTCCTGAAGCTTTCTTT. Its translation is CASSDGTPEAFF.